This TCR beta chain was retrieved from a study of CD8 T cells in Susac syndrome. Sequencing of TCR beta covered CD8+ and CD4+ T cells obtained from blood. In the multiple sclerosis control group, patients were treatment-naive and had stable or active relapsing-remitting disease. Purification of the CD8+ and CD4+ T cells relied on negative isolation, and TEMRA cells underwent FACS enrichment. Germline V gene sequence: CDR1 SGHTA, CDR2 FQGNSA. V shed 5 bases, J shed 4 bases, and the junction held 7 bases outside the gene matches. The CDR3 is made up of 15 amino acids. After extraction with the RNeasy kit, about 0.5 to 1 ug of the RNA was reverse transcribed using random hexamers. Multiplex PCR with immunoSEQ amplified the TCR beta CDR3 across 54 Vbeta and 13 Jbeta. TCRdb ran MiXCR on the immunoSEQ multiplex PCR reads and lists one entry per CDR3 protein. The sample yields 350,000 to 550,000 distinct CDR3 sequences, approximately 85% seen once.

J is TRBJ1-5 and V is TRBV7-2; 8 bases align to TRBD1. The sequenced sample consisted of CD8+ T cells from PBMCs. The TCR originated in a human donor with multiple sclerosis. The CDR3 loop reads CASSAGGVGNQPQHF. The DNA for the CDR3 is TGTGCCAGCAGCGCAGGGGGCGTGGGAAATCAGCCCCAGCATTTT. Full variable domain (rest looked up from reference TRBV7-2 and TRBJ1-5): GAGVSQSPSNKVTEKGKDVELRCDPISGHTALYWYRQSLGQGLEFLIYFQGNSAPDKSGLPSDRFSAERTGGSVSTLTIQRTQQEDSAVYLCASSAGGVGNQPQHFGDGTRLSIL.